These T cell receptor beta chains were read from a single sample in a study of cytomegalovirus exposure and HLA in healthy donors. TCRdb keeps only in-frame clones here, not all; method: immunoSEQ multiplex PCR. Of over 100,000 clones listed, over 75% are singletons. The source material was PBMCs. These receptors were taken from a man aged 35-49 years in good health and CMV-seropositive. Each CDR3 is given with its conserved first and last residue. The D gene is left open where the match is weak. For some rows the clone size is stated as once, few or many, or as a class when expanded; others skip it.

TRBJ2-7,TRBD1,-,TRBV18,CASSPDRGRRSYEQYF,TGTGCCAGCTCACCCGACAGGGGCAGACGTTCCTACGAGCAGTACTTC
TRBJ2-7,TRBD1,-,TRBV2,CASSWTGGTYEQYF,TGTGCCAGCAGTTGGACAGGTGGGACCTACGAGCAGTACTTC
TRBJ2-7,TRBD1,few,TRBV6-5,CASSGQGAHYEQYF,TGTGCCAGCAGCGGACAGGGGGCGCATTACGAGCAGTACTTC
TRBJ1-2,TRBD1,-,TRBV7-9,CASMGQGSDYGYTF,TGTGCCAGCATGGGACAGGGGAGCGACTATGGCTACACCTTC
TRBJ2-3,-,-,TRBV9,CASSVTGDTQYF,TGTGCCAGCAGCGTAACTGGAGATACGCAGTATTTT
TRBJ1-6,-,-,TRBV28,CASSLFPRGSPLHF,TGTGCCAGCAGTTTATTCCCGCGGGGGTCACCCCTCCACTTT
TRBJ1-2,TRBD1,few,TRBV28,CASSRRDRADGYTF,TGTGCCAGCAGTCGCCGAGACAGGGCGGATGGCTACACCTTC
TRBJ2-7,-,-,TRBV2,CASKGDPSAGEQYF,TGTGCCAGCAAGGGGGACCCATCAGCGGGGGAGCAGTACTTC
TRBJ2-2,TRBD1,-,TRBV7-9,CASSLPHPGQGSSF,TGTGCCAGCAGCTTACCCCACCCGGGACAGGGATCCTCTTTT
TRBJ1-1,-,once,TRBV6-5,CASSYLGRRGNTEAFF,TGTGCCAGCAGTTACCTCGGGCGCAGGGGGAACACTGAAGCTTTCTTT
TRBJ2-2,TRBD2,-,TRBV7-9,CATGGARAGELFF,TGTGCAACCGGGGGGGCTCGCGCCGGGGAGCTGTTTTTT
TRBJ2-2,-,-,TRBV11-3,CASSPRWSNTGELFF,TGTGCCAGCAGCCCCCGGTGGAGCAACACCGGGGAGCTGTTTTTT
TRBJ2-5,TRBD2,-,TRBV27,CASSPPGTRGETQYF,TGTGCCAGCAGTCCTCCGGGGACTAGGGGGGAGACCCAGTACTTC
TRBJ1-5,-,few,TRBV4-3,CASSQEIGGNQPQHF,TGCGCCAGCAGCCAAGAGATCGGGGGGAATCAGCCCCAGCATTTT
TRBJ2-7,-,-,TRBV5-8,CASTPYGGIYEQYF,TGTGCCAGCACACCTTATGGAGGGATCTACGAGCAGTACTTC
TRBJ2-3,TRBD2,few,TRBV10-3,CAITGSGGTDTQYF,TGTGCCATCACGGGTAGCGGGGGCACAGATACGCAGTATTTT
TRBJ2-1,TRBD2,-,TRBV7-9,CASSLAGLAGFRSYNEQFF,TGTGCCAGCAGCTTAGCGGGACTAGCGGGGTTTCGTTCCTACAATGAGCAGTTCTTC
TRBJ2-1,TRBD1,-,TRBV7-2,CASSFRDRYNEQFF,TGTGCCAGCAGCTTTCGGGACAGGTACAATGAGCAGTTCTTC
TRBJ2-5,TRBD1,-,TRBV7-2,CASSLAGRGYPKKTQYF,TGTGCCAGCAGCTTAGCGGGCAGGGGGTATCCAAAGAAGACCCAGTACTTC
TRBJ2-7,TRBD2,-,TRBV6-1,CASRPVIGGDYEQYF,TGTGCCAGCAGACCCGTAATTGGGGGGGACTACGAGCAGTACTTC
TRBJ2-4,-,-,TRBV29-1,CSVGGGQGAKNSQYF,TGCAGCGTTGGGGGGGGGCAGGGGGCCAAAAACAGTCAGTACTTC
TRBJ1-6,TRBD1,-,TRBV5-5,CASSLRQGASFGSPLHF,TGTGCCAGCAGCTTAAGACAGGGGGCGTCGTTTGGTTCACCCCTCCACTTT
TRBJ2-1,-,-,TRBV7-2,CASSSTGFNEQFF,TGTGCCAGCAGCTCTACAGGGTTCAATGAGCAGTTCTTC
TRBJ2-6,-,-,TRBV5-1,CASSLVGPQSSGANGLTF,TGCGCCAGCAGCTTGGTGGGTCCTCAATCCTCTGGGGCCAACGGCCTGACTTTC
TRBJ2-1,-,-,TRBV7-3,CASSSGGAYNEQFF,TGTGCCAGCAGCTCCGGGGGAGCCTACAATGAGCAGTTCTTC
TRBJ1-5,-,-,TRBV30,CAWSSSRGQPQHF,TGTGCCTGGAGTTCCTCCCGAGGGCAGCCCCAGCATTTT
TRBJ1-1,-,-,TRBV11-2,CASSYPGGRAFF,TGTGCCAGCAGCTACCCCGGGGGGAGGGCTTTCTTT
TRBJ1-6,TRBD1,-,TRBV6-1,CASSSGTAPGGPLHF,TGTGCCAGCAGTTCCGGGACAGCTCCCGGGGGACCCCTCCACTTT
TRBJ2-3,-,-,TRBV7-2,CASSLIGPRGLTDTQYF,TGTGCCAGCAGCTTAATCGGGCCTCGGGGGTTAACAGATACGCAGTATTTT